This T cell receptor beta chain was found in a study of blood T cell repertoires in COVID-19. Germline CDR1 is SNHLY and CDR2 is FYNNEI. The CDR3 has 13 amino acids. V was clipped by 6 bases and J by 6 bases, with 12 bases between them. Original processing notes: Nucleated cell counts were estimated from reference gene primer amplification. Generated by immunoSEQ multiplex PCR, the TCRdb table keeps only in-frame clones and is missing some. D and trimming come from the DNA, and the V and J calls and clone size come from that table. The data show approximately 66,000 clones, more than 70% seen once. The clonotype was recovered from a man in his fifties with active COVID-19. The rearrangement joins TRBV2 to TRBJ1-5; the D gene is possibly TRBD1 (6 bases). Input material: peripheral blood. The CDR3 reads CASSGGQGQPQHF. The CDR3 DNA sequence: TGTGCCAGCAGCGGGGGGCAGGGTCAGCCCCAGCATTTT.